The 5 T cell receptor beta chains presented below share a single source sample, sequenced in a study of T cells in Graves' hyperthyroidism and ophthalmopathy. Using RNA transcripts as the source, TCR beta CDR3 regions were amplified. The HTBI set primed first-round TCR CDR3 RT-PCR. TCRdb reprocessed the multiplex PCR reads with MiXCR, giving one entry per CDR3 protein. The profile covers around 350,000 distinct CDR3 sequences, with approximately 19% appearing a single time and roughly 3.5% taken by the ten largest. The sequenced sample was blood. The receptors were sampled from a woman under 30 with Graves' hyperthyroidism.

This clonotype was recorded at least ten times. Likely a read error: the CDR3 ends without its conserved phenylalanine or tryptophan. The chain uses TRBV6-1 and TRBJ2-2; D is possibly TRBD1 or TRBD2 (5 bases each). The V gene's germline CDR1 is MNHNS and CDR2 SASEGT. This CDR3 contains 13 residues. The V end lost 11 bases, the J end lost 2 bases, and 12 bases lay between the germline ends. The CDR3 protein is CAAAGTNTGELFS. The CDR3 nucleotides are TGTGCCGCCGCAGGGACCAACACCGGGGAGCTGTTTTCT.

This chain joins TRBV24-1 and TRBJ2-5, with 11 nucleotides matching TRBD1. Germline trimming cut 9 bases from V and 3 bases from J; bases unmatched to any gene: 2. Germline V lookup: CDR1 KGHDR, CDR2 SFDVKD. The length of the CDR3 is 13 residues. The DNA of the CDR3 is TGTGCCACCGGACAGGGGGCTAAAGAGACCCAGTACTTC. Translation gives CATGQGAKETQYF.

The chain has TRBV11-2 and TRBJ2-3; possibly TRBD2 for D (5 bases). The CDR3 covers 14 residues. Trimming shortened V by 3 bases and J by 0 bases, and 7 bases separated the two germline ends. Germline V CDR1 and CDR2: SGHAT, FQNNGV. CDR3 in DNA: TGTGCCAGCAGCTTGAGGACTAGCACAGATACGCAGTATTTT. It specifies CASSLRTSTDTQYF. Full variable domain (rest looked up from reference TRBV11-2 and TRBJ2-3): EAGVAQSPRYKIIEKRQSVAFWCNPISGHATLYWYQQILGQGPKLLIQFQNNGVVDDSQLPKDRFSAERLKGVDSTLKIQPAKLEDSAVYLCASSLRTSTDTQYFGPGTRLTVL.

For the CDR3, the DNA is TGTGCCAGCAGTGCCGGGGGAAACATTCAGTACTTC. It is translated as CASSAGGNIQYF. The V and J genes are TRBV12-3 or TRBV12-4 and TRBJ2-4; possibly TRBD2 for D (6 bases). The CDR3 length is 12 residues. V lost 5 bases to trimming and J lost 6 bases, with 8 bases between them.

With respect to this clonotype: A much larger clone lies a single base off, so this may be a read error. The genes are TRBV20-1 and TRBJ2-2, with no clear D. The CDR3 runs 12 residues. V lost 0 bases, J lost 7 bases, and 6 bases lay in between. CDR1 is DFQATT, CDR2 SNEGSKA, per germline (reference sequence). The CDR3 sequence: CSARDVVGELFF. The CDR3 coding sequence is TGCAGTGCTAGAGATGTCGTCGGGGAGCTGTTTTTT.